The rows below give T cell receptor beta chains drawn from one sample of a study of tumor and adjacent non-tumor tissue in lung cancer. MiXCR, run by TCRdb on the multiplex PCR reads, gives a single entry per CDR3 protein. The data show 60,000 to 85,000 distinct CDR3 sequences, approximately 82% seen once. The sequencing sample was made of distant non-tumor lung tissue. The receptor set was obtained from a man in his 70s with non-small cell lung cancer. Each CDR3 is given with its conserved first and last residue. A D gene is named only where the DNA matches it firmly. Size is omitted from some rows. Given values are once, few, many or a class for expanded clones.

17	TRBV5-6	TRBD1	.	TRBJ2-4	CVSSVTGTGVVGNIQYF	TGTGTCAGTAGCGTTACCGGGACAGGGGTCGTTGGAAACATTCAGTACTTC
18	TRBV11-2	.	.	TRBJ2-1	CASNLERLGRTSYHEQFF	TGTGCCAGCAACTTAGAACGTCTGGGGCGGACTTCCTATCATGAGCAGTTCTTC
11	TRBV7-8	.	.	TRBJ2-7	CASKPGDEQYF	TGTGCCAGCAAGCCGGGAGACGAACAGTACTTC
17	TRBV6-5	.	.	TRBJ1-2	CASSYSNMERSEYGYTF	TGTGCCAGCAGTTACTCGAATATGGAGAGGTCCGAGTATGGCTACACCTTC
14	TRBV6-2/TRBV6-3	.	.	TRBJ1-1	CASSYPIENTEAFF	TGTGCCAGCAGTTACCCTATAGAGAACACTGAAGCTTTCTTT
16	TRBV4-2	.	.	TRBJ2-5	CASSHRGSGNEEAQYF	TGTGCCAGCAGCCACCGAGGTAGCGGTAATGAGGAGGCCCAGTACTTC
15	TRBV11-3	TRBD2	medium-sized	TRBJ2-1	CASSRLAGGYNEQFF	TGTGCCAGCAGTCGACTAGCGGGGGGGTACAATGAGCAGTTCTTC
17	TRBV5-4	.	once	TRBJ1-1	CASSLKSMGSHNTDAFF	TGTGCCAGCAGCTTAAAAAGTATGGGGAGCCATAACACTGATGCTTTCTTT
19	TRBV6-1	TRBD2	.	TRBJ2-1	CAGSDQGGSGLLAYNEQFF	TGTGCCGGCAGTGATCAGGGAGGGTCGGGGTTGCTCGCCTACAATGAGCAGTTCTTC
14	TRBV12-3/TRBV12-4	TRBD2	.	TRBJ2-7	CASSLLAGDTEQYF	TGTGCCAGCAGTTTATTAGCGGGGGACACCGAGCAGTATTTC
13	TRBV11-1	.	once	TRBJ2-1	CVSSIIRYNEQFF	TGTGTCAGCAGTATTATCCGATACAATGAGCAGTTCTTC
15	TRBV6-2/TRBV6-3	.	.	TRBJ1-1	CASRPFTGQRREAFF	TGTGCGAGCCGACCTTTTACGGGACAAAGAAGAGAAGCTTTCTTT
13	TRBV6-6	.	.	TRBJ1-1	CARIRGANTKALF	TGTGCCAGAATACGGGGGGCCAACACTAAAGCACTCTTT
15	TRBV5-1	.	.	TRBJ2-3	CASHDVGGGTDTQYF	TGCGCCAGCCACGACGTTGGGGGTGGTACAGATACGCAGTATTTT
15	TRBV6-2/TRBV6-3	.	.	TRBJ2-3	CTSSYSPSRGDTQYF	TGTACCAGCAGTTACTCGCCCAGCCGTGGAGATACGCAGTATTTT
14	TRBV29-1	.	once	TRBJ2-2	CSVRRGQATWELFF	TGCAGCGTGAGGCGGGGACAAGCTACCTGGGAGCTGTTTTTT
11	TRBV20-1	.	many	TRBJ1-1	CSARVGGKAFF	TGCAGTGCTAGAGTCGGAGGGAAAGCTTTCTTT
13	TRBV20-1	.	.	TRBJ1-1	CVGADPMSTEAFF	TGCGTGGGGGCAGACCCCATGAGCACAGAAGCTTTCTTT
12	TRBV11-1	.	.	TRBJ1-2	CASSLYKYGYTF	TGCGCCAGCAGTTTATACAAATATGGCTACACCTTC
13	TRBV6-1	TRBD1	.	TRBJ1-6	CPSRGQANSPLHF	TGTCCCAGCCGCGGACAGGCGAATTCACCCCTCCACTTT
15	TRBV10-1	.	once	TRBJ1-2	CANSESAGQSYGYTF	TGCGCCAACAGTGAGTCGGCAGGCCAATCCTATGGCTACACCTTC
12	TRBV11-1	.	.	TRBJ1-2	CASSLCGYGYTF	TGTGCAAGCAGCTTATGTGGATATGGCTACACCTTC
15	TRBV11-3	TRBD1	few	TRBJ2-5	CASSQGQGVHVIQYF	TGTGCCAGCAGCCAAGGACAGGGGGTACACGTAATCCAGTACTTC
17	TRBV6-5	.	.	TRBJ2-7	CAGSYGQGGHAFYEQYF	TGTGCCGGCAGTTACGGGCAGGGCGGACATGCGTTCTACGAGCAGTATTTC
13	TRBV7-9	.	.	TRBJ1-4	CGSSLAFNEKLFF	TGTGGCAGCAGCTTAGCCTTTAATGAAAAACTGTTTTTT
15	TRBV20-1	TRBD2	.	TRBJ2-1	CGALRGRAVPNEQFF	TGCGGTGCACTCCGCGGGAGGGCCGTCCCCAATGAGCAGTTCTTC
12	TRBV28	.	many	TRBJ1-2	CASKTGMKGYTF	TGTGCCAGCAAGACGGGGATGAAGGGCTACACCTTC
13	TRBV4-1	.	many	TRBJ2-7	CASSQAQGYEQYF	TGCGCCAGCAGCCAAGCTCAGGGCTACGAGCAGTACTTC
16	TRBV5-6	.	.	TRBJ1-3	CASSLGGRGDGNTIYF	TGTGCCAGCAGCTTGGGGGGAAGAGGTGATGGAAACACCATATATTTT
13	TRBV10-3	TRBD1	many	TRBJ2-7	CAISDGTDYEQYF	TGTGCCATCAGTGATGGGACAGACTACGAGCAGTACTTC
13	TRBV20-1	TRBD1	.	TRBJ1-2	CSGHTGDSYGYTF	TGCAGTGGTCACACAGGGGACAGCTATGGCTACACCTTC
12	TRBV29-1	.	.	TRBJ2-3	CSMWGATNTQYF	TGCAGCATGTGGGGGGCCACAAATACGCAGTATTTT
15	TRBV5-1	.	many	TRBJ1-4	CASSLSGTFTEKLFF	TGCGCCAGCAGCTTGTCCGGGACGTTCACGGAAAAACTGTTTTTT
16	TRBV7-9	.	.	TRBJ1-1	CASSKGAGTLNTEAFF	TGTGCCTCGAGCAAAGGGGCTGGGACTTTGAACACTGAAGCTTTCTTT
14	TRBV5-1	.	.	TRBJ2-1	CASAGGTSYNEQFF	TGCGCCAGCGCAGGCGGGACCTCCTACAATGAGCAGTTCTTC
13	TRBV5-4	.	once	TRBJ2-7	CASSSIGSAEQYF	TGTGCTAGCAGTTCAATCGGGTCGGCCGAGCAGTACTTC
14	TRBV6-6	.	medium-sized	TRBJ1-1	CASSSVGLNTEAFF	TGTGCCAGCAGTTCGGTGGGATTAAACACTGAAGCTTTCTTT
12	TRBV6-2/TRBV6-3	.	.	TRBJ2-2	CDSTGEGKELFF	TGTGATAGTACCGGAGAGGGCAAGGAGCTGTTTTTT
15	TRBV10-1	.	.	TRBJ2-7	CANPHHTGSVHEQYF	TGCGCCAACCCCCACCACACAGGGTCGGTCCACGAGCAGTACTTC
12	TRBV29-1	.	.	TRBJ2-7	CSIGGFTYEQYF	TGCAGCATTGGGGGATTTACCTACGAGCAGTATTTC